One T cell receptor (beta chain) is described in this entry. The data belong to a study of technical replicates of blood from several donors. Measured with immunoSEQ multiplex PCR; TCRdb has only the in-frame clones, and not every one. Among tens of thousands of clones listed, over 95% were seen once. Germline V CDR1 and CDR2: MGHRA, YSYEKL. The CDR3 runs to 15 residues. V dropped 4 bases and J dropped 7; count of bases not matched to a gene: 4. The chain couples TRBV4-1 to TRBJ2-1; TRBD2 matches at 13 bases. The sequence was obtained from a human donor in good health. The sequenced sample consisted of T cells isolated from PBMCs. In DNA, the CDR3 is TGCGCCAGCAGCCGACTAGCGGGAGGCCTGAATGAGCAGTTCTTC. Translating gives CASSRLAGGLNEQFF.